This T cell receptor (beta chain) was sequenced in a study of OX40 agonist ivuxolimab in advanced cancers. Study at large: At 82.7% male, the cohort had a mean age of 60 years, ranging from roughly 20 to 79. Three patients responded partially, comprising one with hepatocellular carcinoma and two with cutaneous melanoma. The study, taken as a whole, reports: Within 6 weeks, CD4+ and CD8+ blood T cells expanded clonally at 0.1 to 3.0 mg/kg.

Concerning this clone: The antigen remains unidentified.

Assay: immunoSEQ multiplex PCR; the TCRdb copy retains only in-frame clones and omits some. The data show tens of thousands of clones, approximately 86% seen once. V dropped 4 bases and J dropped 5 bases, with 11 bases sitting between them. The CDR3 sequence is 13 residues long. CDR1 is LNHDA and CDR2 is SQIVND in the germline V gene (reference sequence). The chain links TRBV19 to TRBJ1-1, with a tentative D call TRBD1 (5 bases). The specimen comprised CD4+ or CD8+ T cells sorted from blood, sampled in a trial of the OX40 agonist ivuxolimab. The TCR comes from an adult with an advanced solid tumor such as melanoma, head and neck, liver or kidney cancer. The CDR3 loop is CASSKTVITEAFF. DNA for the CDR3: TGTGCCAGTAGTAAGACAGTGATAACTGAAGCTTTCTTT.